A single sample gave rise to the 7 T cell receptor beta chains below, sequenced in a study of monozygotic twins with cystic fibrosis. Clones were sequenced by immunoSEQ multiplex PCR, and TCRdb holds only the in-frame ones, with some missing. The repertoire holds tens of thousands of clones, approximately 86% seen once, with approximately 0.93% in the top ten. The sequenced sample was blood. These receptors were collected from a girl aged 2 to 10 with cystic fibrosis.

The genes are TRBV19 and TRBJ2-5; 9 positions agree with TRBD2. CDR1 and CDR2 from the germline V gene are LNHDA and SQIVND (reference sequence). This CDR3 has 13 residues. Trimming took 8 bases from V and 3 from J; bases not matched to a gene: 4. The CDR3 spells CASRVAGEETQYF. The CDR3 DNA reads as TGTGCCAGTCGGGTAGCGGGGGAAGAGACCCAGTACTTC.

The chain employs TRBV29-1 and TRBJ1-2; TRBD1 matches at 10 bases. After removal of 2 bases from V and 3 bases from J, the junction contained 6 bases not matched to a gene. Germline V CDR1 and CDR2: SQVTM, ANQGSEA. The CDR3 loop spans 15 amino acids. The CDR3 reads CSVEWDRGSDYGYTF. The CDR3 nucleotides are TGCAGCGTTGAATGGGACAGGGGATCGGACTATGGCTACACCTTC.

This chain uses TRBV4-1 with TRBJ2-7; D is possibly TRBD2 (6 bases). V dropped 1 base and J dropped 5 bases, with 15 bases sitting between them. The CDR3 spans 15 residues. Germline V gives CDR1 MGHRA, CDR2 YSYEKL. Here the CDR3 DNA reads TGCGCCAGCAGCCAAGGAGGTGGGAGGAACCACGAGCAGTACTTC. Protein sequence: CASSQGGGRNHEQYF.

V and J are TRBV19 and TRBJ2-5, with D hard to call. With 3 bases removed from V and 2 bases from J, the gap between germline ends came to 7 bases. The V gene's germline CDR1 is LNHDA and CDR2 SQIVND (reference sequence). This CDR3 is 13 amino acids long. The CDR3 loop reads CASSIWLQETQYF. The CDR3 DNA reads TGTGCCAGTAGTATTTGGCTTCAAGAGACCCAGTACTTC.

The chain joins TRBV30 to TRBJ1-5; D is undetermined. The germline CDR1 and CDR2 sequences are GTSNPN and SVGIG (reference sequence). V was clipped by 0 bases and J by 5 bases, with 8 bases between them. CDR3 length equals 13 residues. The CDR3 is CAWSVAIDQPQHF. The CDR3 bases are TGTGCCTGGAGTGTAGCCATAGATCAGCCCCAGCATTTT.

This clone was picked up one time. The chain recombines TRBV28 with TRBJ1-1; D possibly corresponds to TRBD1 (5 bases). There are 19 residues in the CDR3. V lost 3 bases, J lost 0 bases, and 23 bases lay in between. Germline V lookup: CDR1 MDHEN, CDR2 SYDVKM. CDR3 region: CASSFFVKGKKTMNTEAFF. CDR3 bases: TGTGCCAGCAGTTTTTTCGTAAAGGGGAAAAAAACCATGAACACTGAAGCTTTCTTT.

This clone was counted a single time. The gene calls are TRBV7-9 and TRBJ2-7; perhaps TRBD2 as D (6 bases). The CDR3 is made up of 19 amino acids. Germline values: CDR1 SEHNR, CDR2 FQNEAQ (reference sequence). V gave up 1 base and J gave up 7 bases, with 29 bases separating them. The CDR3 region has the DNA TGTGCCAGCAGCTTAGAAGGGGTTCCCGGAGCCTCCGGACTAAGGGAGCAGTACTTC. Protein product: CASSLEGVPGASGLREQYF.